This is a list of T cell receptor beta chains from one sample in a study of blood T cells in healthy people across ages. TCRdb reanalysed the 5' RACE reads using MiXCR and keeps one entry per CDR3 protein. Of 1.5 million to 2 million distinct CDR3 sequences in the sample, less than 50% were seen once. The sample comprised blood. These receptors were taken from a woman aged 40 to 49 in good health. Both conserved end residues are part of each CDR3. Fields, in order: V gene, clone size, J gene, CDR3 protein. The listing skips clone size in some rows; elsewhere it reads once, few, many or a size class.

V: TRBV5-6
size: few
J: TRBJ2-5
CDR3: CASSRRPGIQETQYF

V: TRBV6-2/TRBV6-3
size: NA
J: TRBJ2-1
CDR3: CASSHGGGPYNEQFF

V: TRBV28
size: NA
J: TRBJ2-3
CDR3: CASFGSGVLDTQYF

V: TRBV6-5
size: few
J: TRBJ2-5
CDR3: CASSEMGNDQETQYF

V: TRBV14
size: NA
J: TRBJ2-5
CDR3: CASSQGEGQETQYF

V: TRBV6-5
size: NA
J: TRBJ2-2
CDR3: CASSTGRGDTGELFF

V: TRBV4-1
size: many
J: TRBJ2-5
CDR3: CASSQTQGWETQYF

V: TRBV28
size: NA
J: TRBJ1-4
CDR3: CASSSIQGVVEKLFF

V: TRBV28
size: NA
J: TRBJ2-6
CDR3: CACSLNPRSSGANVLTF

V: TRBV15
size: few
J: TRBJ1-6
CDR3: CATGSGTGDSPLHF

V: TRBV20-1
size: NA
J: TRBJ2-3
CDR3: CSANNPASGGGVDTQYF

V: TRBV20-1
size: NA
J: TRBJ2-1
CDR3: CSALSRGNEQFF

V: TRBV24-1
size: NA
J: TRBJ2-2
CDR3: CATSDWGLNTGELFF

V: TRBV7-9
size: few
J: TRBJ2-7
CDR3: CASSFLGPYEQYF

V: TRBV7-9
size: few
J: NA
CDR3: CASSPIDWETQYF

V: TRBV15
size: NA
J: NA
CDR3: CATSRDFGEQYF

V: TRBV20-1
size: few
J: TRBJ2-1
CDR3: CSAPKSGRRVNEQFF

V: TRBV10-3
size: NA
J: TRBJ1-5
CDR3: CAISEGREDQPQHF

V: TRBV6-5
size: NA
J: TRBJ1-2
CDR3: CASCYSTGDGYTF

V: TRBV12-3/TRBV12-4
size: NA
J: TRBJ2-1
CDR3: CASSSALYNEQFF

V: TRBV12-3/TRBV12-4
size: few
J: TRBJ1-4
CDR3: CASRRIAGGKLFF

V: TRBV20-1
size: NA
J: TRBJ2-1
CDR3: CSAVPFRAGVYNEQFF